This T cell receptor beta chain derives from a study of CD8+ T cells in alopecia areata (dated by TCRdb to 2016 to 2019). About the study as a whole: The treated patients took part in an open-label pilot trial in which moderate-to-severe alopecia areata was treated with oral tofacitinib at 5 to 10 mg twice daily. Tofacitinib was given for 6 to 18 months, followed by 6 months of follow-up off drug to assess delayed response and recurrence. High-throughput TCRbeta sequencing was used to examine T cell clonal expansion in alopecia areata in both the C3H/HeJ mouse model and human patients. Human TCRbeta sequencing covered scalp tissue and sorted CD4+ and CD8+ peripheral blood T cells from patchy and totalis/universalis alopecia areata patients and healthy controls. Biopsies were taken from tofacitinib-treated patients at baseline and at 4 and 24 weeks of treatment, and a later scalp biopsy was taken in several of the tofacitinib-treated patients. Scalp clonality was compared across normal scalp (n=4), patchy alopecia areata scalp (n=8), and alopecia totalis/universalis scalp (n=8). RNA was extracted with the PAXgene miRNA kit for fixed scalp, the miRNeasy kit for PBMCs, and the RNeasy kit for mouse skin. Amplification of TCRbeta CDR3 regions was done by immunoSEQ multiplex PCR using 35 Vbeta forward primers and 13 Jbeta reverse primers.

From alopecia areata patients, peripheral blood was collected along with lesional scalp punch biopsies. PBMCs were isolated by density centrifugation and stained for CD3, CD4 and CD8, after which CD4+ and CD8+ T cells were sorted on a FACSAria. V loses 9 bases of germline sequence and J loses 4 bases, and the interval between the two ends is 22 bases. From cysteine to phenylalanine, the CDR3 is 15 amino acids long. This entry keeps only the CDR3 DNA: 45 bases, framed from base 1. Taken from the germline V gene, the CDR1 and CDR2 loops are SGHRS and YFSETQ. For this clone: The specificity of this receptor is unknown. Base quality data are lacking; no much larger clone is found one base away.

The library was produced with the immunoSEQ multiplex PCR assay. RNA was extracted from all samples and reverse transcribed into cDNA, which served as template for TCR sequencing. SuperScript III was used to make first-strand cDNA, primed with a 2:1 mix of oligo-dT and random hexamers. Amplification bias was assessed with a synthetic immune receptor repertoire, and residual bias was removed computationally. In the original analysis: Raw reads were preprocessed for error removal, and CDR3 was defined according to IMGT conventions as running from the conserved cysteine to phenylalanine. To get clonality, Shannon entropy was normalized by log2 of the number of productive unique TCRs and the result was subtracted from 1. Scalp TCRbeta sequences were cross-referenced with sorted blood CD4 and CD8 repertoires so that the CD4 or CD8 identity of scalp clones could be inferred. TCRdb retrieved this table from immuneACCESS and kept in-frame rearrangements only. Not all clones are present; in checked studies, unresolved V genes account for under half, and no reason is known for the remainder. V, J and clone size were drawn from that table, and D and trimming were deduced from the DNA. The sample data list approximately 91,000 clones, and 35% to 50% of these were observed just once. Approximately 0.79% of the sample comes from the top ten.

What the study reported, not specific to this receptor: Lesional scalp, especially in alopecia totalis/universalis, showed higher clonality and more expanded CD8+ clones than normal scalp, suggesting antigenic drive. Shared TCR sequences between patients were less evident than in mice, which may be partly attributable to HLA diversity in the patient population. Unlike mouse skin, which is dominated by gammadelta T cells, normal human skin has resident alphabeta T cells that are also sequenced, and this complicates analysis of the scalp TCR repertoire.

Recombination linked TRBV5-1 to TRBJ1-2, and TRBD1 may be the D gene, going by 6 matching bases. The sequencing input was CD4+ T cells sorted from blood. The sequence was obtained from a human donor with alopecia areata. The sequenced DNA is TGCGCCACAGCGGGGACACCCAACATGCTCTATGGCTACACCTTC. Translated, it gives CATAGTPNMLYGYTF.